These 2 T cell receptor beta chains originate from one sample sequenced in a study of Tregs in tolerant kidney transplant recipients. Only in-frame clones appear in the TCRdb table, and some are missing; sequencing was by immunoSEQ multiplex PCR. The data hold fewer than 65,000 clones, with 80% to 90% observed a single time. The sample was Tregs from blood, taken before the transplant. These TCRs come from a human donor who received a combined kidney and bone marrow transplant.

V gene TRBV5-1 combines with J gene TRBJ2-5; 9 bases map to TRBD2. The V gene's germline CDR1 is SGHRS and CDR2 YFSETQ. J gave up 5 bases and V 5 bases, and 10 bases lay outside the gene matches. The CDR3 contains 15 residues. The CDR3 here is CASSLIAGAGETQYF. The CDR3 region has the DNA TGCGCCAGCAGTCTTATAGCGGGGGCCGGGGAGACCCAGTACTTC.

This rearrangement joins TRBV29-1 to TRBJ2-3, with 12 bases matching TRBD2. Losses at the gene ends were 6 bases for V and 4 bases for J; bases not matched to a gene: 11. From germline, CDR1 is SQVTM and CDR2 ANQGSEA. The CDR3 covers 16 residues. CDR3 in amino acids: CSVYLAGGPWSDTQYF. The CDR3 DNA follows: TGCAGCGTATATCTAGCGGGGGGGCCTTGGTCAGATACGCAGTATTTT.